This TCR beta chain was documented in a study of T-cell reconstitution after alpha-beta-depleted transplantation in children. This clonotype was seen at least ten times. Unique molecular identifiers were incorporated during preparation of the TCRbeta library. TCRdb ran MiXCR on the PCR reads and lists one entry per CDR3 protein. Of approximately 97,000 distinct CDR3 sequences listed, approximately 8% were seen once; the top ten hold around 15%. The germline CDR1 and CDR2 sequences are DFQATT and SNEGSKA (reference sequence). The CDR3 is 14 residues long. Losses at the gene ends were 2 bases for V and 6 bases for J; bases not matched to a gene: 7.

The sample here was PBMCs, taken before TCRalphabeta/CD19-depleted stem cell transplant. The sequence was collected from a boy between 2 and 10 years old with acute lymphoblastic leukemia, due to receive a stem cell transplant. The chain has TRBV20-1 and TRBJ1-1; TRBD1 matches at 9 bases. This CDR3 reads CSARSWDRVAEAFF. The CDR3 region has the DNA TGCAGTGCTAGATCCTGGGACAGGGTCGCTGAAGCTTTCTTT.